This passage covers 22 T cell receptor beta chains from one sample sequenced in a study of T cells in Graves' hyperthyroidism and ophthalmopathy. RNA transcripts yielded amplified TCR beta CDR3 regions. An initial round of RT-PCR targeting the TCR CDR3 relied on the HTBI primer set. TCRdb recomputed calls from the multiplex PCR reads with MiXCR, one row per CDR3 protein. The table shows 390,000 or so distinct CDR3 sequences, with over 12% occurring only once. The sequenced sample consisted of blood. These receptors came from a man aged 18 to 35 with Graves' ophthalmopathy.

The rearrangement joins TRBV5-1 to TRBJ2-2; 13 positions match TRBD2. This CDR3 spans 16 amino acids. Germline V gene data show CDR1 as SGHRS and CDR2 as YFSETQ. Trimming removed 4 bases from V and 5 bases from J; junction bases left unmatched: 5. The CDR3 DNA follows: TGCGCCAGCAGCCTCACTAGCGGGGGGGCGACCGGGGAGCTGTTTTTT. Encoded protein: CASSLTSGGATGELFF.

The chain links TRBV6-1 to TRBJ1-2; D unresolved. Trimming stripped 7 bases from V and 1 base from J, with 10 bases between. This CDR3 has 13 amino acids. Germline V CDR1 and CDR2: MNHNS, SASEGT. The CDR3 coding sequence is TGTGCCAGCACCACCCGGATTAACTATGGCTACACCTTC. Translated: CASTTRINYGYTF.

This clonotype was seen more than once but under ten times. The chain links TRBV14 to TRBJ2-7, with TRBD2 as a possible D gene (6 bases). Germline-derived CDR1 and CDR2 are SGHDN and FVKESK. Between the trimmed V and J ends, which lost 1 base and 0 bases, there was a span of 10 bases. This CDR3 has 15 residues. CDR3 sequence: CASSQAGEVSYEQYF. The CDR3 DNA reads as TGTGCCAGCAGCCAAGCGGGAGAGGTCTCCTACGAGCAGTACTTC.

V gene TRBV10-2 combines with J gene TRBJ1-1; unclear D gene. Trimming removed 0 bases at V and 1 base at J, with 3 bases between. The CDR3 is 13 residues long. Germline assignment: CDR1 WSHSY and CDR2 SAAADI. CDR3 nucleotides: TGCGCCAGCAGTGAGTCTCGGAACACTGAAGCTTTCTTT. It encodes CASSESRNTEAFF.

CDR3 region: CATSRDTSGGAGETQYF. The DNA for the CDR3 is TGTGCCACCAGCAGAGATACGAGCGGGGGGGCCGGGGAGACCCAGTACTTC. The chain links TRBV15 to TRBJ2-5; TRBD2 matches at 10 bases. With 0 bases clipped from V and 5 bases from J, the junction kept 9 bases outside the gene matches. Germline lookup yields CDR1 LNHNV and CDR2 YYDKDF (reference sequence). CDR3 length equals 17 residues.

This clonotype was recorded at least ten times. The J gene is TRBJ2-2, the V gene TRBV2; the D gene is possibly TRBD1 (6 bases). The CDR3 has 12 amino acids. From germline, CDR1 is SNHLY and CDR2 FYNNEI. Deletions cut 9 bases from V and 7 bases from J, with 12 bases between. In DNA, the CDR3 is TGTGCCAGTAGGCGACAGGACGGGGAGCTGTTTTTT. Encoded protein: CASRRQDGELFF.

This clonotype was picked up a small number of times. The rearrangement uses TRBV9 and TRBJ2-1; D is ambiguous. V was cut by 2 bases and J by 6 bases, with 18 bases left in between. CDR1 and CDR2 (germline): SGDLS, YYNGEE. The CDR3 loop spans 16 amino acids. The CDR3 sequence is CASSVSFEPSPNEQFF. The CDR3 coding sequence is TGTGCCAGCAGCGTGAGCTTCGAGCCTTCCCCCAATGAGCAGTTCTTC.

The table lists this clonotype with many counts. The rearrangement uses TRBV6-1 and TRBJ2-1; D ambiguous. Germline V gene data show CDR1 as MNHNS and CDR2 as SASEGT. CDR3 length equals 15 residues. V was trimmed by 2 bases and J by 3 bases, leaving 11 bases between them. The DNA of the CDR3 is TGTGCCAGCAGTGAATCCGGCAGGTTCTACAATGAGCAGTTCTTC. Protein: CASSESGRFYNEQFF.

About this clonotype: At one boundary the junction diverges from the germline segment, which might be a read error. This sequence joins TRBV5-1 and TRBJ2-1, with a weak D call TRBD2 (5 bases). The CDR3 length is 15 residues. CDR1 is SGHRS and CDR2 is YFSETQ in the germline V gene. CDR3 region: CASSLEVATYNERFF. The CDR3 DNA reads as TGCGCCAGCAGCTTGGAAGTAGCGACTTACAATGAGCGGTTCTTC.

Many counts were recorded for this clonotype. The rearrangement joins TRBV12-3 or TRBV12-4 to TRBJ2-2, with D tentatively TRBD1 (7 bases). The length of the CDR3 is 16 residues. The ends were cut back, 5 bases at V and 4 bases at J, with 17 bases in the middle. DNA for the CDR3: TGTGCCAGCAGTCCGGTCAGGGGGGCGCCCACCGGGGAGCTGTTTTTT. This gives the protein CASSPVRGAPTGELFF.

This clonotype was seen repeatedly, ten times or more. This chain connects TRBV27 to TRBJ2-5, with TRBD2 matching over 14 bases. V lost 5 bases, J lost 2 bases, and 4 bases stayed unmatched. Germline-derived CDR1 and CDR2 are MNHEY and SMNVEV (reference sequence). CDR3 length: 16 residues. CDR3 amino acids: CASSPWTSGRQETQYF. CDR3 sequence (DNA): TGTGCCAGCAGTCCCTGGACTAGCGGGAGGCAAGAGACCCAGTACTTC.

This clonotype was counted only a few times. The chain carries TRBV5-1 and TRBJ2-2, with D perhaps matching TRBD1 or TRBD2 (6 bases each). CDR1 and CDR2 (germline): SGHRS, YFSETQ. V was cut by 1 base and J by 5 bases, with 12 bases left in between. The CDR3 extends over 15 amino acids. The CDR3: CASSLLQGRTGELFF. For the CDR3, the DNA is TGCGCCAGCAGCTTGCTCCAGGGGAGGACCGGGGAGCTGTTTTTT.

This clonotype occurred many times. The chain links TRBV7-9 to TRBJ2-7; D may be TRBD2 (6 bases). The CDR3 runs to 14 residues. The V gene's germline CDR1 is SEHNR and CDR2 FQNEAQ (reference sequence). Trimming took 5 bases from V and 1 from J, leaving 12 bases between them. The CDR3 DNA is TGTGCCAGCAGCCCCCGGGAGATTTCCTACGAGCAGTACTTC. Its protein is CASSPREISYEQYF.

This clonotype was recorded many times. V usage is TRBV28 and J usage is TRBJ2-5; TRBD1 might be the D (5 bases). Germline assignment: CDR1 MDHEN and CDR2 SYDVKM. The V end was cut by 4 bases, the J end by 2 bases, with 23 bases between. The CDR3 contains 18 residues. The CDR3 loop is CASSYPTSRVDRQETQYF. The CDR3 bases are TGTGCCAGCAGTTACCCCACCAGCAGGGTGGATAGACAAGAGACCCAGTACTTC.

In this sample, this clonotype turned up many times. J is TRBJ1-2 and V is TRBV20-1; no clear D. V was cut by 6 bases and J by 7 bases, with 15 bases left in between. Germline V gene sequence: CDR1 DFQATT, CDR2 SNEGSKA (reference sequence). The CDR3 runs to 12 residues. This CDR3 reads CSAEGYSTGYTF. The CDR3 DNA is TGCAGTGCGGAGGGATATTCGACTGGCTACACCTTC.

This clonotype was picked up a small number of times. This rearrangement joins TRBV10-3 to TRBJ1-3; TRBD1 is a possible D gene (6 bases). With 7 bases removed from V and 0 bases from J, the gap between germline ends came to 19 bases. Germline V gene sequence: CDR1 ENHRY, CDR2 SYGVKD. The CDR3 contains 17 residues. DNA of the CDR3: TGTGCCATCACTGGGCACAGGGATCGGGACTCTGGAAACACCATATATTTT. Its protein product is CAITGHRDRDSGNTIYF.

This clonotype showed up just a few times. J is TRBJ2-2 and V is TRBV7-9; 10 bases match TRBD2. The V gene end was trimmed by 5 bases and the J gene end by 7 bases; junction bases not matched to a gene: 4. CDR1 is SEHNR and CDR2 is FQNEAQ in the germline V gene (reference sequence). CDR3 length: 14 amino acids. In DNA, the CDR3 is TGTGCCAGCAGCGGACGGACTAGCGGCGGGGAGCTGTTTTTT. It yields the protein CASSGRTSGGELFF.

This chain links TRBV7-9 with TRBJ2-1; TRBD1 is a possible D gene (5 bases). CDR1 SEHNR and CDR2 FQNEAQ come from the germline V gene (reference sequence). The CDR3 covers 16 residues. V was cut by 1 base and J by 0 bases, with 10 bases left in between. This CDR3 is CASSLDQGSSYNEQFF. CDR3 sequence (DNA): TGTGCCAGCAGCTTAGATCAGGGTAGCTCCTACAATGAGCAGTTCTTC.

This clonotype showed up many times. This CDR3 is CASSEGPTAYEQYF. Written as DNA, the CDR3 is TGCGCCAGCAGTGAGGGACCCACCGCCTACGAGCAGTACTTC. The V call is TRBV10-1, the J call TRBJ2-7; no reliable D call. V lost 2 bases and J lost 2, with 10 bases in between. Germline V gene sequence: CDR1 WNHNN, CDR2 SYGVQD (reference sequence). The CDR3 runs 14 residues.

This clonotype was detected ten times or more. The chain combines TRBV7-2 with TRBJ1-5; possible D gene TRBD1, 5 bases. Looked up from germline, CDR1 is SGHTA and CDR2 is FQGNSA. V was cut by 1 base and J by 6 bases, with 7 bases left in between. The CDR3 contains 13 residues. Here the CDR3 reads CASSLGGTQPQHF. In DNA form, the CDR3 reads TGTGCCAGCAGCTTAGGGGGGACTCAGCCCCAGCATTTT.

This chain connects TRBV27 to TRBJ2-7; D is uncertain. The CDR3 runs 15 residues. Trimming cost V 2 bases and J 0 bases, with 11 bases left between them. The germline V gene has CDR1 MNHEY and CDR2 SMNVEV (reference sequence). CDR3 region: CASSLTYLSSYEQYF. CDR3 bases: TGTGCCAGCAGTTTAACTTACCTTAGCTCCTACGAGCAGTACTTC.

The genes are TRBV13 and TRBJ1-4, with TRBD1 identical over 7 bases. Germline V lookup: CDR1 PRHDT, CDR2 FYEKMQ (reference sequence). The CDR3 length is 13 residues. The junction had 9 bases not matched to a gene; V was cut back by 5 bases and J by 12 bases. CDR3 sequence reads: CASSLRTGRELFF. The DNA of the CDR3 is TGTGCCAGCAGCCTAAGGACAGGTCGTGAACTGTTTTTT.